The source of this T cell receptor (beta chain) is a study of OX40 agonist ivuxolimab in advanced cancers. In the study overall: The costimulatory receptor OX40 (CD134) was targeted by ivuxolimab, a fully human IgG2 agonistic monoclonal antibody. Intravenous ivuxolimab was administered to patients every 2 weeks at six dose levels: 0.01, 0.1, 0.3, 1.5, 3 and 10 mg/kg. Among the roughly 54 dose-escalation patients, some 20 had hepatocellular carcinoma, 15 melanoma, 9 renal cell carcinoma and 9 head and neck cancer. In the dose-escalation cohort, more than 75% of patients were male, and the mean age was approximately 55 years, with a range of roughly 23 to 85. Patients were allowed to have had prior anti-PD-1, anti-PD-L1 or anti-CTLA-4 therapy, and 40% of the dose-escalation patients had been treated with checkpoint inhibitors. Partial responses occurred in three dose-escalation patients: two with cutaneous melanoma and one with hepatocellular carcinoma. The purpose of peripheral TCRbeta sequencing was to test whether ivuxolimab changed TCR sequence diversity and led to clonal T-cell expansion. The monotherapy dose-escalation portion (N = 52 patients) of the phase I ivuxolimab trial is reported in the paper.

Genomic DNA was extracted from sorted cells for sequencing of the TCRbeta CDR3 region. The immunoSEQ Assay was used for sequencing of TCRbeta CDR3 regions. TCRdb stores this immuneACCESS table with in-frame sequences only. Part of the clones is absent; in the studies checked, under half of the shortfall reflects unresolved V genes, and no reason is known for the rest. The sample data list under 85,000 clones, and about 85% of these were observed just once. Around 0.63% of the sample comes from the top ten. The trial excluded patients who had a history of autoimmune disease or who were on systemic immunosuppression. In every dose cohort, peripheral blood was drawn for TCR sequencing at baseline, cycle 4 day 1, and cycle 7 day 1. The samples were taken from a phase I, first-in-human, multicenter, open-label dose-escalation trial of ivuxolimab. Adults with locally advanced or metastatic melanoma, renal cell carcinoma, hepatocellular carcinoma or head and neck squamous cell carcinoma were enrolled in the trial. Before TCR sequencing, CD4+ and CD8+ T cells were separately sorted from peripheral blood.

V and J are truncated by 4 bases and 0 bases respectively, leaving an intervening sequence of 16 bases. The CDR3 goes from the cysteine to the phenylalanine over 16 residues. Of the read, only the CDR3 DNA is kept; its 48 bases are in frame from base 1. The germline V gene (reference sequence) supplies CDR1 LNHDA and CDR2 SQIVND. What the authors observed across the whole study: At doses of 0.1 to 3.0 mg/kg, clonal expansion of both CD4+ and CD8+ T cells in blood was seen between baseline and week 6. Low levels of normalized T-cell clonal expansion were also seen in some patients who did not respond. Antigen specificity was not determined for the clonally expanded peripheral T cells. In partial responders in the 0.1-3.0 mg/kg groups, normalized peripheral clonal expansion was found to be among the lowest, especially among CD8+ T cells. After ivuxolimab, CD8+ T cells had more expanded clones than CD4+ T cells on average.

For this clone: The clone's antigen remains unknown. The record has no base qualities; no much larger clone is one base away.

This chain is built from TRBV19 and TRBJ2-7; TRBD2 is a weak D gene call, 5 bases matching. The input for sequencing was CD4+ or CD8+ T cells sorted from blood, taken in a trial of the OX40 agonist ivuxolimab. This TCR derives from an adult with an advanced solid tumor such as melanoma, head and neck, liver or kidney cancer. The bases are TGTGCCAGTAGTAATGGATACGGGGTCAGCTCCTACGAGCAGTACTTC. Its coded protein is CASSNGYGVSSYEQYF.